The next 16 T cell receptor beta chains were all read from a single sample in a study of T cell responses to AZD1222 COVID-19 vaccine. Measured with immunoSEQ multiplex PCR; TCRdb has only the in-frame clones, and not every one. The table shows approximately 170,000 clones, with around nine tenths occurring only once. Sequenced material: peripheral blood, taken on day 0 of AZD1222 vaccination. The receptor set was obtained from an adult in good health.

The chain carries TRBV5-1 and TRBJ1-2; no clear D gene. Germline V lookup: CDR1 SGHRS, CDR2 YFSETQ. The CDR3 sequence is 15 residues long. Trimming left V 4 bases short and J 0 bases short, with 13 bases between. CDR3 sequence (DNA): TGCGCCAGCAGCATCTCGGCAGGCCCTAACTATGGCTACACCTTC. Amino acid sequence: CASSISAGPNYGYTF.

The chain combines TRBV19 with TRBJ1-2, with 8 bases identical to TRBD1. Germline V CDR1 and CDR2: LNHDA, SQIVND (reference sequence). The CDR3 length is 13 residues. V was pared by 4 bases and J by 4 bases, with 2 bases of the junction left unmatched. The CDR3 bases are TGTGCCAGTAGTAACACAGGGGGCTATGGCTACACCTTC. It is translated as CASSNTGGYGYTF.

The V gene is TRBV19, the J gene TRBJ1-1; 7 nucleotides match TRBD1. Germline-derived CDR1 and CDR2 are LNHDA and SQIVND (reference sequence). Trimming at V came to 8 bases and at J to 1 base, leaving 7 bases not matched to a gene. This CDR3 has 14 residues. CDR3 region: CASATGARNTEAFF. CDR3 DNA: TGTGCCAGTGCAACAGGGGCGAGGAACACTGAAGCTTTCTTT.

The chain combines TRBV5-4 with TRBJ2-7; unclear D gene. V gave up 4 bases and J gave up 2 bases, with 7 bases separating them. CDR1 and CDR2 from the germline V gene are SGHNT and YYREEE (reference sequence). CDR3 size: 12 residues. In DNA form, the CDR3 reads TGTGCCAGCAGCGACGGAACCTACGAGCAGTACTTC. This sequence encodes CASSDGTYEQYF.

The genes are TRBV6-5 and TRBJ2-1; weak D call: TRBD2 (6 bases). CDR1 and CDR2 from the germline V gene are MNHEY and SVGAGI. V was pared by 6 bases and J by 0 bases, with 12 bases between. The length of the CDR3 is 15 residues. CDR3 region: CASRADGGSYNEQFF. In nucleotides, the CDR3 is TGTGCCAGCAGGGCGGACGGGGGCTCCTACAATGAGCAGTTCTTC.

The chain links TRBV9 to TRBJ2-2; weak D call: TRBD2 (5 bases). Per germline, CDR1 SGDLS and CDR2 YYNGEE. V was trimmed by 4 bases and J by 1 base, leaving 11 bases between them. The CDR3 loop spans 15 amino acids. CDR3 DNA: TGTGCCAGCAGCATAGCGCCTTTGAACACCGGGGAGCTGTTTTTT. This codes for CASSIAPLNTGELFF.

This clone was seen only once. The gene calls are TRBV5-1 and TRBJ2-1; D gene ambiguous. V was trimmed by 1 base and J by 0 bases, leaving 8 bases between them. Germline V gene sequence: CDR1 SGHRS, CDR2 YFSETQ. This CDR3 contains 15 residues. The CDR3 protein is CASSLQQSSYNEQFF. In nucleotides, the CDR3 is TGCGCCAGCAGCTTGCAACAGAGCTCCTACAATGAGCAGTTCTTC.

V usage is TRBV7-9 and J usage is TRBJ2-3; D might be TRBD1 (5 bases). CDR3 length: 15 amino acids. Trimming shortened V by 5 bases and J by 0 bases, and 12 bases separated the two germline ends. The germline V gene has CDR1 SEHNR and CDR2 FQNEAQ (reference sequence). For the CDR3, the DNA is TGTGCCAGCAGCACAAGACAGCAAAGCACAGATACGCAGTATTTT. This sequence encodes CASSTRQQSTDTQYF. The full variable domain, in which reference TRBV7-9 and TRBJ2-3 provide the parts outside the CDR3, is DTGVSQNPRHKITKRGQNVTFRCDPISEHNRLYWYRQTLGQGPEFLTYFQNEAQLEKSRLLSDRFSAERPKGSFSTLEIQRTEQGDSAMYLCASSTRQQSTDTQYFGPGTRLTVL.

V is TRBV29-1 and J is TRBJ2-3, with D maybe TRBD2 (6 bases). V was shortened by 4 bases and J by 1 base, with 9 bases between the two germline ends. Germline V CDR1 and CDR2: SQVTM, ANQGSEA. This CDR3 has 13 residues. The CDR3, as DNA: TGCAGCGTTGGGCGGGGCCGCACAGATACGCAGTATTTT. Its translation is CSVGRGRTDTQYF.

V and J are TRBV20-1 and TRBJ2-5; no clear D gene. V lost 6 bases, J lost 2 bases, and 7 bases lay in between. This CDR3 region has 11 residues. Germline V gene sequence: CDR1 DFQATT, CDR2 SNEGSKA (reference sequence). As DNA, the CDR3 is TGCAGTGCCCTCCCTCAAGAGACCCAGTACTTC. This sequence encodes CSALPQETQYF.

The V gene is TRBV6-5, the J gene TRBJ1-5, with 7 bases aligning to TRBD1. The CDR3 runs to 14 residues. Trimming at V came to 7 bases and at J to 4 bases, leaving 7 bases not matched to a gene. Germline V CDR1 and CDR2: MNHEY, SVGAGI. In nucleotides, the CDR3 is TGTGCCAGCATCAACCGGGACAGAAATCAGCCCCAGCATTTT. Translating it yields CASINRDRNQPQHF.

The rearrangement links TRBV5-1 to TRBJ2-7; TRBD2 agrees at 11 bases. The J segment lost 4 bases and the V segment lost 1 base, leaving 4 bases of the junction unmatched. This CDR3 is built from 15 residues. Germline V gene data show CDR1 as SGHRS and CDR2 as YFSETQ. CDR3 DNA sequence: TGCGCCAGCAGCTTGTTGGGACTAGCGGTATACGAGCAGTACTTC. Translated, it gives CASSLLGLAVYEQYF.

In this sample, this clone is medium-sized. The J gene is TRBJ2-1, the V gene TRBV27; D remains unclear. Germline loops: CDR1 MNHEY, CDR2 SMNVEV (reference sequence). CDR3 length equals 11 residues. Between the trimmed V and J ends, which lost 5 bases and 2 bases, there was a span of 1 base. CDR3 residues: CASSTYNEQFF. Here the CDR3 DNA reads TGTGCCAGCAGTACCTACAATGAGCAGTTCTTC.

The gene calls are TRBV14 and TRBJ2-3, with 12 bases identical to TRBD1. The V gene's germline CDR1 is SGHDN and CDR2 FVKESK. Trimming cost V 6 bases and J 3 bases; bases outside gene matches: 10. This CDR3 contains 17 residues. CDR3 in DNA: TGTGCCAGCAGTTATGGGACAGGGGGCAGTTCGACAGATACGCAGTATTTT. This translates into CASSYGTGGSSTDTQYF.

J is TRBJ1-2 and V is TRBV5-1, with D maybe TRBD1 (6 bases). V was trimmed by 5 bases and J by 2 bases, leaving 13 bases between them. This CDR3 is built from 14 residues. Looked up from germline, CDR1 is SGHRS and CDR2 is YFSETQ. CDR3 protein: CASRREGTNYGYTF. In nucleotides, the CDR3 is TGCGCCAGCAGGAGGGAGGGGACAAACTATGGCTACACCTTC.

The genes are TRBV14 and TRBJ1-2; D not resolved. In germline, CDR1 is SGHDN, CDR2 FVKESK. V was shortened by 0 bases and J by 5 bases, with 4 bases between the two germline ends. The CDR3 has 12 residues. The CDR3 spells CASSQDRYGYTF. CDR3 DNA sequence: TGTGCCAGCAGCCAAGACCGATATGGCTACACCTTC. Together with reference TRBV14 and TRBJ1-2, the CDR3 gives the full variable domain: EAGVTQFPSHSVIEKGQTVTLRCDPISGHDNLYWYRRVMGKEIKFLLHFVKESKQDESGMPNNRFLAERTGGTYSTLKVQPAELEDSGVYFCASSQDRYGYTFGSGTRLTVV.